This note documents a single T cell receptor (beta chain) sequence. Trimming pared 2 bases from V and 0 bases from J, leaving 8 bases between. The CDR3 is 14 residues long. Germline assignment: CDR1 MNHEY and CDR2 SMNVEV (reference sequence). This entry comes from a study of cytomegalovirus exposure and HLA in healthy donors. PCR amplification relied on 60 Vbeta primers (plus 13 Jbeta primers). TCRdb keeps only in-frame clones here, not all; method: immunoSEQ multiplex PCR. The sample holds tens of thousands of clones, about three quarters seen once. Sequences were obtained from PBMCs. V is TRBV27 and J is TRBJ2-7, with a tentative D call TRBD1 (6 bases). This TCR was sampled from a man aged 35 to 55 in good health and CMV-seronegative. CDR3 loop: CASSLGQSSYEQYF. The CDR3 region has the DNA TGTGCCAGCAGTTTAGGACAGAGCTCCTACGAGCAGTACTTC.